Below, 24 T cell receptor beta chains from the same sample are listed, as sequenced in a study of cytomegalovirus exposure and HLA in healthy donors. PCR employed 60 Vbeta and 13 Jbeta primers. Sequenced by immunoSEQ multiplex PCR; TCRdb stores in-frame clones only, minus some. The profile shows about 170,000 clones, around four fifths of them singletons. Sequencing input: PBMCs. The receptors come from a boy younger than 10 in good health and CMV-seronegative.

This rearrangement joins TRBV27 to TRBJ2-5; 8 bases map to TRBD2. The CDR3 covers 13 residues. Germline lookup yields CDR1 MNHEY and CDR2 SMNVEV (reference sequence). The V segment lost 5 bases and the J segment 5 bases; nucleotides outside the gene matches: 4. Here the CDR3 reads CASSPGLDETQYF. The CDR3 DNA is TGTGCCAGCAGTCCGGGACTAGATGAGACCCAGTACTTC.

The chain uses TRBV19 and TRBJ2-7; D is possibly TRBD1 (6 bases). The germline gives CDR1 LNHDA, CDR2 SQIVND (reference sequence). The V and J ends lost 3 bases and 6 bases respectively, with 15 bases between them. The CDR3 is 14 residues long. Written as DNA, the CDR3 is TGTGCCAGTAGTATTGACTGGACAGTCGGCGAGCAGTACTTC. It translates to CASSIDWTVGEQYF.

The chain employs TRBV7-9 and TRBJ1-2, with 8 bases lining up with TRBD1. Germline V gives CDR1 SEHNR, CDR2 FQNEAQ (reference sequence). V lost 5 bases and J lost 4; bases outside the gene matches: 3. The CDR3 spans 13 residues. CDR3 nucleotides: TGTGCCAGCAGCACGGGACAGGTCTATGGCTACACCTTC. It yields the protein CASSTGQVYGYTF.

The CDR3 here is CAWKEGTGNGYTF. The CDR3, as DNA: TGTGCCTGGAAAGAGGGGACAGGCAATGGCTACACCTTC. The rearrangement links TRBV30 to TRBJ1-2; 8 nucleotides match TRBD1. J was trimmed by 6 bases and V by 4 bases; bases with no gene match: 7. The CDR3 is made up of 13 amino acids. The germline V gene encodes CDR1 GTSNPN and CDR2 SVGIG (reference sequence).

V usage is TRBV7-2 and J usage is TRBJ1-1; TRBD1 might be the D (6 bases). The length of the CDR3 is 14 residues. Germline V lookup: CDR1 SGHTA, CDR2 FQGNSA. The ends were cut back, 3 bases at V and 7 bases at J, with 15 bases in the middle. The CDR3, as DNA: TGTGCCAGCAGCTTGAACAGGGCTGTGGATGAAGCTTTCTTT. This gives the protein CASSLNRAVDEAFF.

The gene calls are TRBV5-6 and TRBJ1-4, with a possible D match to TRBD1 (5 bases). The CDR3 is 15 amino acids. Germline V gene lookup returns CDR1 SGHDT and CDR2 YYEEEE. The V end was cut by 0 bases, the J end by 3 bases, with 9 bases between. The CDR3 loop is CASSLVQVANEKLFF. The CDR3 bases are TGTGCCAGCAGCTTGGTACAGGTTGCTAATGAAAAACTGTTTTTT.

The chain uses TRBV4-2 and TRBJ2-5; D not certain. Germline CDR1 reads LGHNA; CDR2 reads YNFKEQ. CDR3 length: 15 amino acids. The V end lost 0 bases, the J end lost 0 bases, and 8 bases lay between the germline ends. Here the CDR3 reads CASSQDALYQETQYF. CDR3 nucleotide sequence: TGTGCCAGCAGCCAAGATGCACTTTACCAAGAGACCCAGTACTTC.

This sequence joins TRBV5-4 and TRBJ2-3; 15 bases are a match to TRBD2. The CDR3 totals 16 residues. The junction had 7 bases not matched to a gene; V was cut back by 5 bases and J by 6 bases. CDR1 is SGHNT and CDR2 is YYREEE in the germline V gene (reference sequence). This CDR3 is CASSYGTSGRLDTQYF. In DNA, the CDR3 is TGTGCCAGCAGTTATGGGACTAGCGGGAGGTTGGATACGCAGTATTTT.

The chain carries TRBV5-4 and TRBJ2-3; 8 bases line up with TRBD2. The V segment lost 4 bases and the J segment 3 bases; nucleotides outside the gene matches: 10. Germline V gene sequence: CDR1 SGHNT, CDR2 YYREEE (reference sequence). The CDR3 is made up of 16 amino acids. CDR3 region: CASSPNRLANTDTQYF. In DNA form, the CDR3 reads TGTGCCAGCAGCCCGAATCGACTAGCGAATACAGATACGCAGTATTTT.

The CDR3 reads CASSYSPTSGVYNEQFF. Here the CDR3 DNA reads TGTGCCAGCAGCTACAGCCCGACTAGCGGGGTTTACAATGAGCAGTTCTTC. The chain joins TRBV9 to TRBJ2-1; 11 nucleotides align to TRBD2. Germline CDR1 is SGDLS and CDR2 is YYNGEE. This CDR3 has 17 residues. V gave up 4 bases and J gave up 4 bases; unmatched junction bases: 10.

This clone has only a few counts. The rearrangement links TRBV5-8 to TRBJ2-5; 14 bases fit TRBD2. This CDR3 region has 16 residues. The germline V gene has CDR1 SGHTS and CDR2 YDEGEE. The J segment lost 4 bases and the V segment lost 3 bases, leaving 5 bases of the junction unmatched. The CDR3 protein is CASSSTGTSGGETQYF. CDR3 nucleotides: TGTGCCAGCAGCTCCACCGGGACTAGCGGGGGAGAGACCCAGTACTTC.

The chain combines TRBV7-9 with TRBJ2-1, with D possibly being TRBD2 (5 bases). The CDR3 length is 14 residues. The V gene lost 2 bases and the J gene lost 8 bases, with 13 bases spanning the gap. The germline V gene encodes CDR1 SEHNR and CDR2 FQNEAQ (reference sequence). Here the CDR3 DNA reads TGTGCCAGCAGCTTATATCTAGCATCAGATGAGCAGTTCTTC. It specifies CASSLYLASDEQFF.

This chain's CDR3 is CASRRDRGYNEQFF. The CDR3 nucleotides read TGTGCCAGCAGGCGGGACAGGGGTTACAATGAGCAGTTCTTC. The chain recombines TRBV6-6 with TRBJ2-1; 10 positions agree with TRBD1. The ends lost 6 bases at V and 4 bases at J; junction bases unmatched: 3. The CDR3 is 14 amino acids. Germline CDR1 reads MNHNY; CDR2 reads SVGAGI (reference sequence).

The chain uses TRBV7-9 and TRBJ1-2; D may be TRBD1 (6 bases). The V gene lost 3 bases and the J gene lost 7 bases, with 15 bases spanning the gap. This CDR3 region has 14 residues. Looked up from germline, CDR1 is SEHNR and CDR2 is FQNEAQ (reference sequence). The CDR3 here is CASSFADKQGGYTF. The DNA for the CDR3 is TGTGCCAGCAGCTTTGCCGACAAACAGGGTGGCTACACCTTC.

The CDR3 reads CASGLPGAGGNTIYF. DNA of the CDR3: TGTGCTAGTGGTTTGCCAGGGGCTGGTGGAAACACCATATATTTT. V is TRBV12-5 and J is TRBJ1-3; D possibly corresponds to TRBD1 (6 bases). The CDR3 consists of 15 residues. V gave up 2 bases and J gave up 3 bases, with 11 bases separating them. In germline, CDR1 is LGHNT, CDR2 FRNRAP.

The chain recombines TRBV6-6 with TRBJ2-7, with 7 bases that match TRBD2. Trimming removed 0 bases from V and 2 bases from J; junction bases left unmatched: 4. CDR3 length: 15 amino acids. Germline lookup yields CDR1 MNHNY and CDR2 SVGAGI (reference sequence). This CDR3 is CASSYSARGAYEQYV. CDR3 in DNA: TGTGCCAGCAGTTACTCGGCACGGGGGGCCTACGAGCAGTACGTC.

The J gene is TRBJ2-5, the V gene TRBV5-8, with 8 nucleotides matching TRBD2. Germline CDR1 reads SGHTS; CDR2 reads YDEGEE. With 3 bases clipped from V and 0 bases from J, the junction kept 1 base outside the gene matches. The CDR3 runs 14 residues. In DNA form, the CDR3 reads TGTGCCAGCAGCTCTAGCGGGTACCAAGAGACCCAGTACTTC. Its protein is CASSSSGYQETQYF.

The chain recombines TRBV27 with TRBJ2-7; 10 bases are shared with TRBD1. This CDR3 is 17 amino acids long. From germline, CDR1 is MNHEY and CDR2 SMNVEV (reference sequence). With 5 bases clipped from V and 2 bases from J, the junction kept 12 bases outside the gene matches. CDR3 protein: CASSPKWGQGSTYEQYV. The CDR3 DNA is TGTGCCAGCAGTCCTAAGTGGGGACAGGGGTCGACCTACGAGCAGTACGTC.

The chain is built from TRBV12-2 and TRBJ2-7; the table's TRBD2 call for D was not verified on the DNA. TRBV12-2 is designated a pseudogene. The CDR3 has 18 residues. CDR3 sequence reads: CANNQPGLAGPPYCEQYF. As DNA, the CDR3 is TGTGCAAACAATCAGCCGGGACTAGCGGGACCCCCTTACTGCGAGCAGTACTTC.

The J gene is TRBJ2-5, the V gene TRBV19; 12 bases fit TRBD2. Germline loops: CDR1 LNHDA, CDR2 SQIVND (reference sequence). This CDR3 has 17 residues. With 6 bases clipped from V and 4 bases from J, the junction kept 12 bases outside the gene matches. CDR3 bases: TGTGCCAGTAGCAGCGTCCGGCTAGCGGGAGGGGTAGAGACCCAGTACTTC. This encodes CASSSVRLAGGVETQYF.

The chain combines TRBV7-9 with TRBJ2-5, with 7 bases aligning to TRBD2. The ends lost 3 bases at V and 5 bases at J; junction bases unmatched: 3. This CDR3 region has 13 residues. Per germline, CDR1 SEHNR and CDR2 FQNEAQ (reference sequence). The CDR3 reads CASSLGGWETQYF. The CDR3 DNA reads TGTGCCAGCAGCTTGGGGGGGTGGGAGACCCAGTACTTC.

The chain carries TRBV5-1 and TRBJ2-2; 10 bases align to TRBD2. The germline CDR1 and CDR2 sequences are SGHRS and YFSETQ. With 1 base clipped from V and 2 bases from J, the junction kept 2 bases outside the gene matches. The CDR3 has 16 residues. CDR3 nucleotide sequence: TGCGCCAGCAGCTTGACTAGCGGGGTTAACACCGGGGAGCTGTTTTTT. Its protein is CASSLTSGVNTGELFF.

The genes are TRBV11-2 and TRBJ2-1; 7 bases are a match to TRBD2. The CDR3 is 14 residues long. V was clipped by 6 bases and J by 8 bases; unmatched bases: 10. Germline V gene lookup returns CDR1 SGHAT and CDR2 FQNNGV. The CDR3 protein is CASSFGGVGYEQFF. In nucleotides, the CDR3 is TGTGCCAGCAGTTTTGGGGGGGTAGGCTATGAGCAGTTCTTC.

The chain carries TRBV7-2 and TRBJ2-1, with D unclear. Germline CDR1 and CDR2: SGHTA and FQGNSA. Trimming took 1 base from V and 8 from J, leaving 9 bases between them. This CDR3 is 13 amino acids long. CDR3 amino acids: CASSLDVEDEQFF. In nucleotides, the CDR3 is TGTGCCAGCAGCTTAGATGTCGAGGATGAGCAGTTCTTC.